This T cell receptor (beta chain) originates from a study of CD8+CD57+ T cells in acquired aplastic anemia. The overall study: Roughly 3 ug was the average amount of DNA from sorted CD4+ and CD8+ cells.

The study profiled TCR beta VDJ and CDR3 using genomic DNA as template. One entry per CDR3 protein results from TCRdb running MiXCR on the reads. This table holds about 180,000 distinct CDR3 sequences, roughly 50% found once. All patients picked for sequencing had shown, by flow cytometry, an expansion of CD8+CD57+ cells. This clonotype has ten or more counts. Material for sequencing was sorted CD4+, CD8+, or CD8+CD57+ T cells (not recorded which) from PBMCs. This sequence was found in a human donor with aplastic anemia.

The DNA of the CDR3 is TGCAGTGCTCTGCGGGGGGCCGGAACAGATACGCAGTATTTT. Translating it yields CSALRGAGTDTQYF. The V and J genes are TRBV20-1 and TRBJ2-3; 8 bases align to TRBD2. Germline CDR1 and CDR2: DFQATT and SNEGSKA (reference sequence). The junction had 7 bases not matched to a gene; V was cut back by 5 bases and J by 3 bases. The CDR3 covers 14 residues.